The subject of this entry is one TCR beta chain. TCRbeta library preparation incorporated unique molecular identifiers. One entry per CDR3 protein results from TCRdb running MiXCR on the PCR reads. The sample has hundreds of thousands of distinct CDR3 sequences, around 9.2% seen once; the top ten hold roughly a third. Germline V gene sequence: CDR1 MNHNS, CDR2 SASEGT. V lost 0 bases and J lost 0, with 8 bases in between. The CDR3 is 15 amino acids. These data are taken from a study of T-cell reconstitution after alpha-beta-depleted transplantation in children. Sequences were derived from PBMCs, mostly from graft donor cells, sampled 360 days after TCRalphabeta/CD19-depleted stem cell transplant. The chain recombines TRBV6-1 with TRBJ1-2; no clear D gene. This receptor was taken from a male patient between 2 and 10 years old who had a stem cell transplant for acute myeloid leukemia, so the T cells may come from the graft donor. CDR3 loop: CASSEAPSTNYGYTF. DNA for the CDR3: TGTGCCAGCAGTGAAGCTCCTTCGACTAACTATGGCTACACCTTC.